This T cell receptor (beta chain) came from a study of CXCR3-negative and CXCR3-positive naive CD8 T cells. Triplicates of under 350,000 cells were sorted from each CD8+ T cell subset. cDNA libraries for TRB were generated by 5' RACE incorporating UMI labels. With the 5' RACE reads reprocessed, TCRdb shows one record per CDR3 protein and no DNA. Its table lists about 41,000 distinct CDR3 sequences. Comments on this clonotype: The antigen remains undetermined.

Study outcomes and limitations: TRB CDR3 properties indicated TCR strength, while surface CD5 was similar across naive subsets. Whereas both naive subsets had comparably high diversity, memory CD8+ cells had much lower diversity.

The CDR3 has 14 residues. Germline-derived CDR1 and CDR2 are MGHDK and SYGVNS. This TCR was recovered from a human donor in good health. Some clones in this sample may be carry-over from other donors' samples. Specimen: memory CD8+ T cells from blood. The V gene is TRBV25-1, the J gene TRBJ1-1; the D gene TCRdb calls, TRBD1, cannot be checked with no DNA. The CDR3 loop is CASSNSRGPTETFF.